The 23 T cell receptor beta chains below were found in one sample sequenced in a study of human T cells and chemical hapten exposure. Time point defined: patch test 1, 2 weeks after DPC sensitization. Stated treatment: therapeutic diphenylcyclopropenone sensitization with weekly scalp DPC. TCRdb processed the RACE reads anew with MiXCR; each CDR3 protein has one entry. Of under 200,000 distinct CDR3 sequences in the sample, roughly 15% were seen once. Sequencing was performed on whole blood, taken in connection with sensitization to the hapten diphenylcyclopropenone (DPC). The origin of the receptors is a woman in her 30s with alopecia areata. Some clones in this sample may be carry-over from other donors' samples.

This chain links TRBV3-1 with TRBJ2-3, with D tentatively TRBD2 (8 bases). The ends were cut back, 4 bases at V and 5 bases at J, with 31 bases in the middle. Germline V gene sequence: CDR1 LGHDT, CDR2 YNNKEL (reference sequence). There are 20 residues in the CDR3. The CDR3 reads CASSLKGGPERGNFQDTQYF. The DNA for the CDR3 is TGTGCCAGCAGCCTCAAAGGGGGCCCCGAGCGGGGGAACTTCCAAGATACGCAGTATTTT.

The table lists this clonotype with a few counts. The rearrangement links TRBV15 to TRBJ1-6; D remains unclear. The length of the CDR3 is 13 residues. The germline gives CDR1 LNHNV, CDR2 YYDKDF (reference sequence). The V end was cut by 5 bases, the J end by 11 bases, with 13 bases between. The CDR3 is CATSPRVWAPLHF. The CDR3 nucleotides read TGTGCCACCAGCCCGCGCGTATGGGCACCCCTCCACTTT.

The chain joins TRBV3-1 to TRBJ2-7, with D possibly being TRBD1 (7 bases). The CDR3 covers 14 residues. Trimming cost V 5 bases and J 7 bases, with 18 bases left between them. Germline-derived CDR1 and CDR2 are LGHDT and YNNKEL (reference sequence). CDR3 nucleotides: TGTGCCAGCAGCGCCACGCTACAGGGGAGGGAGCAGTACTTC. As protein: CASSATLQGREQYF.

The table lists this clonotype with a few counts. V and J are TRBV7-2 and TRBJ2-6; D is uncertain. The CDR3 spans 16 residues. V shed 4 bases and J shed 2 bases, with 12 bases lying between them. The germline V gene encodes CDR1 SGHTA and CDR2 FQGNSA. CDR3 bases: TGTGCCAGCAGCTCGATGGTAGGCGCTGGGGCCAACGTCCTGACTTTC. Translated: CASSSMVGAGANVLTF.

This clonotype came up many times. The genes are TRBV28 and TRBJ2-3, with 8 positions matching TRBD1. With 2 bases clipped from V and 0 bases from J, the junction kept 1 base outside the gene matches. The CDR3 runs 15 residues. Germline V lookup: CDR1 MDHEN, CDR2 SYDVKM. The CDR3 DNA is TGTGCCAGCAGTTTAAGGGACAGGAGCACAGATACGCAGTATTTT. As protein: CASSLRDRSTDTQYF.

CDR3 in DNA: TGTGCCAGCAAAGGGACGGGAGTGACCCAGTACTTC. Translated, it gives CASKGTGVTQYF. The chain joins TRBV2 to TRBJ2-5, with a weak D call TRBD2 (6 bases). From germline, CDR1 is SNHLY and CDR2 FYNNEI. This CDR3 has 12 amino acids. V dropped 7 bases and J dropped 7 bases, with 13 bases sitting between them. Together with reference TRBV2 and TRBJ2-5, the CDR3 gives the full variable domain: EPEVTQTPSHQVTQMGQEVILRCVPISNHLYFYWYRQILGQKVEFLVSFYNNEISEKSEIFDDQFSVERPDGSNFTLKIRSTKLEDSAMYFCASKGTGVTQYFGPGTRLLVL.

A few counts support this clonotype. The chain carries TRBV25-1 and TRBJ1-5; D is unresolved. The germline V gene has CDR1 MGHDK and CDR2 SYGVNS. This CDR3 contains 15 residues. Trimming cost V 5 bases and J 2 bases, with 13 bases left between them. The CDR3, as DNA: TGTGCCAGCAGTTCCCGAGGTAAGGGCAATCAGCCCCAGCATTTT. It specifies CASSSRGKGNQPQHF.

This chain links TRBV20-1 with TRBJ2-1; D is possibly TRBD1 (5 bases). The V gene's germline CDR1 is DFQATT and CDR2 SNEGSKA (reference sequence). V shed 7 bases and J shed 4 bases, with 11 bases lying between them. The CDR3 contains 12 residues. The CDR3: CSGVGLYNEQFF. Here the CDR3 DNA reads TGCAGTGGGGTGGGGCTTTACAATGAGCAGTTCTTC.

The J gene is TRBJ2-3, the V gene TRBV6-2 or TRBV6-3; D gene ambiguous. V was clipped by 5 bases and J by 9 bases, with 12 bases between them. The CDR3 sequence is 12 residues long. Germline-derived CDR1 and CDR2 are MNHEY and SVGEGT. The CDR3 protein is CASSPQTPTQYF. The CDR3 DNA sequence: TGTGCCAGCAGTCCACAGACGCCAACGCAGTATTTT.

The chain combines TRBV4-1 with TRBJ2-3; 7 bases are a match to TRBD2. This CDR3 region has 15 residues. CDR1 is MGHRA, CDR2 YSYEKL, per germline. Germline trimming cut 1 base from V and 5 bases from J; bases unmatched to any gene: 6. CDR3 in DNA: TGCGCCAGCAGCCAAGTCGGCGGGAGTGTAGATACGCAGTATTTT. Residues: CASSQVGGSVDTQYF.

V and J are TRBV6-2 or TRBV6-3 and TRBJ2-7; D perhaps matches TRBD2 (6 bases). This CDR3 has 15 amino acids. Germline V gene lookup returns CDR1 MNHEY and CDR2 SVGEGT. V lost 5 bases and J lost 0, with 14 bases in between. CDR3 sequence reads: CASSRMGLGSYEQYF. Here the CDR3 DNA reads TGTGCCAGCAGTCGAATGGGACTCGGCTCCTACGAGCAGTACTTC.

This clonotype showed up just a few times. This chain connects TRBV7-6 to TRBJ1-1, with D possibly matching TRBD1 (5 bases). The V end lost 1 base, the J end lost 4 bases, and 7 bases lay between the germline ends. The length of the CDR3 is 13 residues. Germline V gene sequence: CDR1 SGHVS, CDR2 FNYEAQ. The CDR3 spells CASSLGDATEAFF. The CDR3 DNA reads as TGTGCCAGCAGCTTAGGGGACGCCACTGAAGCTTTCTTT.

The V call is TRBV25-1, the J call TRBJ2-7; 9 nucleotides agree with TRBD1. The CDR3 runs 15 residues. Looked up from germline, CDR1 is MGHDK and CDR2 is SYGVNS. V lost 3 bases to trimming and J lost 3 bases; unmatched junction nucleotides: 6. DNA for the CDR3: TGTGCCAGCAGTGACCCGACAGGGGGGTTCTACGAGCAGTACTTC. Its protein is CASSDPTGGFYEQYF.

A few counts support this clonotype. The chain carries TRBV28 and TRBJ2-7; TRBD1 might be the D (6 bases). In germline, CDR1 is MDHEN, CDR2 SYDVKM. The V and J ends lost 6 bases and 2 bases respectively, with 17 bases between them. This CDR3 has 15 residues. The CDR3 DNA reads TGTGCCAGCAGGGGATCAGGGGCCAATACCTACGAGCAGTACTTC. Translated: CASRGSGANTYEQYF.

The J gene is TRBJ1-2, the V gene TRBV18; no reliable D call. The CDR3 has 12 amino acids. Germline CDR1 KGHSH, CDR2 LQKENI. Trimming left V 6 bases short and J 2 bases short, with 7 bases between. For the CDR3, the DNA is TGTGCCAGCTCGGAGGCCAACTATGGCTACACCTTC. This gives the protein CASSEANYGYTF.

V gene TRBV20-1 combines with J gene TRBJ2-7; weak D call: TRBD2 (6 bases). Trimming took 4 bases from V and 0 from J, leaving 16 bases between them. The CDR3 length is 15 residues. Germline V gives CDR1 DFQATT, CDR2 SNEGSKA (reference sequence). This CDR3 reads CSANSGTGSSYEQYF. CDR3 sequence (DNA): TGCAGTGCTAATTCCGGGACCGGGAGCTCCTACGAGCAGTACTTC.

The J gene is TRBJ2-2, the V gene TRBV5-4; TRBD1 aligns across 10 bases. Unmatched junction bases numbered 4, after V lost 5 bases and J lost 6 bases. CDR1 is SGHNT and CDR2 is YYREEE in the germline V gene (reference sequence). This CDR3 region has 14 residues. The CDR3 DNA is TGTGCCAGCAGGGCCGGGACAGGGGCCGGGGAGCTGTTTTTT. Translated, it gives CASRAGTGAGELFF.

This clonotype was recorded a few times. This chain connects TRBV5-5 to TRBJ2-6; 8 bases align to TRBD1. CDR3 length equals 19 residues. V dropped 5 bases and J dropped 1; count of bases not matched to a gene: 14. Germline CDR1 and CDR2: SGHKS and YYEKEE (reference sequence). The CDR3 is CASRRYSGQATSGANVLTF. In nucleotides, the CDR3 is TGTGCCAGCAGACGTTACTCGGGACAGGCGACTTCTGGGGCCAACGTCCTGACTTTC.

In its sample, this clonotype was seen a few times. The rearrangement uses TRBV27 and TRBJ2-7; 7 nucleotides agree with TRBD1. This CDR3 comprises 15 residues. CDR1 and CDR2 (germline): MNHEY, SMNVEV (reference sequence). V dropped 6 bases and J dropped 1; count of bases not matched to a gene: 9. CDR3 region: CASRSGTDPSYEQYF. CDR3 nucleotide sequence: TGTGCCAGCAGATCCGGGACAGACCCTTCCTACGAGCAGTACTTC.

This clonotype was recorded at least ten times. The J gene is TRBJ2-5, the V gene TRBV29-1; TRBD2 agrees at 16 bases. The germline V gene has CDR1 SQVTM and CDR2 ANQGSEA. The V segment lost 5 bases and the J segment 4 bases; nucleotides outside the gene matches: 13. This CDR3 region has 18 residues. CDR3 protein: CSVILPGLAGGPSETQYF. CDR3 nucleotide sequence: TGCAGCGTTATCCTACCGGGACTAGCGGGAGGGCCCTCAGAGACCCAGTACTTC.

This chain joins TRBV29-1 and TRBJ2-1, with D possibly matching TRBD2 (7 bases). Trimming took 7 bases from V and 0 from J, leaving 16 bases between them. The CDR3 consists of 15 residues. Germline CDR1 reads SQVTM; CDR2 reads ANQGSEA. The chain's CDR3 is CSGCEGGSSYNEQFF. The DNA of the CDR3 is TGCAGCGGATGTGAGGGGGGGAGCTCCTACAATGAGCAGTTCTTC.

The chain carries TRBV3-1 and TRBJ1-1; no reliable D call. Germline V gene lookup returns CDR1 LGHDT and CDR2 YNNKEL (reference sequence). V was clipped by 2 bases and J by 6 bases, with 10 bases between them. CDR3 size: 13 residues. CDR3 protein: CASSQRARAEAFF. Written as DNA, the CDR3 is TGTGCCAGCAGCCAACGAGCTCGCGCTGAAGCTTTCTTT.

Regarding this clonotype: One end of the junction does not line up with germline, which may come from a read error. The chain is built from TRBV6-2 or TRBV6-3 and TRBJ2-7, with D maybe TRBD2 (5 bases). CDR3 length: 16 amino acids. Germline V gene sequence: CDR1 MNHEY, CDR2 SVGEGT. CDR3 sequence: CASRYWESVSSYEQYF. Written as DNA, the CDR3 is TGTGCCAGCAGGTACTGGGAGTCCGTGAGCTCCTACGAGCAGTACTTC.